These T cell receptor beta chains were read from a single sample in a study of T cell responses to AZD1222 COVID-19 vaccine. Assay: immunoSEQ multiplex PCR; the TCRdb copy retains only in-frame clones and omits some. Of approximately 110,000 clones in the sample, about 87% were seen once. Here the sequenced sample was peripheral blood, taken on day 0 of AZD1222 vaccination. These receptors originate from an adult in good health. The CDR3 runs from the conserved cysteine through the conserved F or W. The D gene is left open where the match is weak. The listing skips clone size in some rows; elsewhere it reads once, few, many or a size class.

clone size	D gene	J gene	V gene	CDR3 DNA	CDR3 protein
.	TRBD1	TRBJ2-7	TRBV5-5	TGTGCCAGCAGCTTGGAAGGGACAGGTTTCCCCGAGCAGTACTTC	CASSLEGTGFPEQYF
once	.	TRBJ2-3	TRBV3-1/TRBV3-2	TGTGCCAGCAGCCAAGATAGTTCGTACGGGGCAGATACGCAGTATTTT	CASSQDSSYGADTQYF
.	.	TRBJ1-2	TRBV27	TGTGCCAGCAGTGTATACAGCTCCTATGGCTACACCTTC	CASSVYSSYGYTF
.	TRBD1	TRBJ1-2	TRBV29-1	TGCAGCGTCCCTGGACAGGGGGCAAACTATGGCTACACCTTC	CSVPGQGANYGYTF
.	.	TRBJ1-4	TRBV24-1	TGTGCCACCAGTGCCACCAATAATGAAAAACTGTTTTTT	CATSATNNEKLFF
.	.	TRBJ1-3	TRBV2	TGTGCCAGCTCGTACTCTGGAAACACCATATATTTT	CASSYSGNTIYF
once	.	TRBJ2-7	TRBV5-1	TGCGCCAGCAGCCAGGACCCAGGCGAGCAGTACTTC	CASSQDPGEQYF
.	.	TRBJ1-1	TRBV11-3	TGTGCCAGCAGCCCTGAGGGGGGTTTCACTGAAGCTTTCTTT	CASSPEGGFTEAFF
.	TRBD2	TRBJ2-3	TRBV5-1	TGCGCCAGCCAGGGGCTAGCGGGTACCACAGATACGCAGTATTTT	CASQGLAGTTDTQYF
.	.	TRBJ2-4	TRBV11-2	TGTGCCAGCAGCTTAGTCGGGACGACCTTAGCCAAAAACATTCAGTACTTC	CASSLVGTTLAKNIQYF
.	.	TRBJ1-1	TRBV7-9	TGTGCCAGCAGCTTAGAAGGGAACACTGAAGCTTTCTTT	CASSLEGNTEAFF
.	.	TRBJ1-5	TRBV6-2/TRBV6-3	TGTGCCAGCAGTTACTCCCGGGGGATTCGCAATCAGCCCCAGCATTTT	CASSYSRGIRNQPQHF
.	.	TRBJ2-1	TRBV4-1	TGCGCCAGCAGCCCTAGCGAAGACTACAATGAGCAGTTCTTC	CASSPSEDYNEQFF
.	.	TRBJ1-1	TRBV4-3	TGCGCCAGCAGCCTAAAGGTGGGATTTCAGGCTTTCTTT	CASSLKVGFQAFF
.	.	TRBJ1-5	TRBV6-6	TGTGCCAGCAGCAGTCGGTACTATAGCAATCAGCCCCAGCATTTT	CASSSRYYSNQPQHF
.	TRBD1	TRBJ1-2	TRBV27	TGTGCCAGCAACCGGGACAGGGGGCCCCGATGCACCTTC	CASNRDRGPRCTF
.	.	TRBJ2-2	TRBV7-3	TGTGCCAGCAGCAGGGACACCGGGGAGCTGTTTTTT	CASSRDTGELFF
once	TRBD2	TRBJ2-5	TRBV13	TGTGCCAGCAGCTCGGGAGGGGGTTTGGGTAAGACCCAGTACTTC	CASSSGGGLGKTQYF
.	TRBD1	TRBJ1-2	TRBV18	TGTGCCAGCTCACCAAGCGGACAGGGCAATGGCTACACCTTC	CASSPSGQGNGYTF
.	TRBD2	TRBJ2-7	TRBV3-1/TRBV3-2	TGTGCCAGCAGCCAAGTCCGGACTAGATCCTACGAGCAGTACTTC	CASSQVRTRSYEQYF
.	.	TRBJ2-5	TRBV7-3	TGTGCCAGCAGCTTGGGCAGGGGAGGACGTGGTGGCGAGACCCAGTACTTC	CASSLGRGGRGGETQYF
.	.	TRBJ1-1	TRBV6-6	TGTGCCAGCAGTCCTCTGGATGCTGAAGCTTTCTTT	CASSPLDAEAFF
few	.	TRBJ2-7	TRBV12-3/TRBV12-4	TGTGCCAGCAGTTTACGGGGTTACGAGCAGTACTTC	CASSLRGYEQYF
.	.	TRBJ2-7	TRBV11-2	TGTGCCAGCACCTTGTGGGACCGCTCGGGCGAGCAGTACTTC	CASTLWDRSGEQYF
few	TRBD2	TRBJ2-1	TRBV11-1	TGTGCCAGCAGCTTAGCGGACCTACGGGAGGGACTGTTCTTC	CASSLADLREGLFF
.	.	TRBJ2-3	TRBV9	TGTGCCAGCAGCGTTGGGAGGGGGCGAGCAGATACGCAGTATTTT	CASSVGRGRADTQYF
.	TRBD1	TRBJ1-2	TRBV15	TGTGCCACCAGCAGAGATGGAGTCGGACAGGGGGGGAACTATGGCTACACCTTC	CATSRDGVGQGGNYGYTF
.	.	TRBJ2-1	TRBV5-4	TGTGCCAGCAGCTTGACCAGCGGCACGTACAATGAGCAGTTCTTC	CASSLTSGTYNEQFF
.	.	TRBJ1-2	TRBV19	TGTGCCAGTAGTATAGGGGCAGGGAATGCTGGCTACACCTTC	CASSIGAGNAGYTF
.	TRBD2	TRBJ2-1	TRBV28	TGTGCCAGCAGTCCCGGGGGGTCCTACAATGAGCAGTTCTTC	CASSPGGSYNEQFF
.	.	TRBJ1-5	TRBV28	TGTGCCAGCAGACTCCCACTCAGCAATCAGCCCCAGCATTTT	CASRLPLSNQPQHF
.	.	TRBJ1-5	TRBV4-1	TGCGCCAGCAGCCAATATACCCTTTGGGAGCCCCAGCATTTT	CASSQYTLWEPQHF
.	TRBD1	TRBJ1-5	TRBV15	TGTGCCACCAGCAGATTGGGACAGTTTAGCAATCAGCCCCAGCATTTT	CATSRLGQFSNQPQHF
.	.	TRBJ1-4	TRBV7-9	TGTGCCAGCAGCAGTGGTGATTCTAATGAAAAACTGTTTTTT	CASSSGDSNEKLFF
few	TRBD2	TRBJ2-7	TRBV6-5	TGTGCCAGCAGTTTGGGACTAGCGAGAGAGCAGTACTTC	CASSLGLAREQYF
.	.	TRBJ1-2	TRBV4-2	TGTGCCAGCAGCCAATCGATGGGGGGTGTGAATCTAGGTGGCTACACCTTC	CASSQSMGGVNLGGYTF
.	TRBD1	TRBJ2-5	TRBV11-3	TGTGCCAGCAGCCCGAGACAGGGTCAAGAGACCCAGTACTTC	CASSPRQGQETQYF
.	.	TRBJ2-7	TRBV9	TGTGCCAGCAGCGGTGGGGACGGGACCTCCTACGAGCAGTACTTC	CASSGGDGTSYEQYF
.	.	TRBJ2-5	TRBV30	TGTGCCTGGAGTTCCGGGCAACAGTACTTC	CAWSSGQQYF
.	.	TRBJ1-2	TRBV20-1	TGCAGTGCTAGTGGGGGGAGTCCAAACTATGGCTACACCTTC	CSASGGSPNYGYTF
.	TRBD2	TRBJ2-3	TRBV5-6	TGTGCCAGCAGCGATCGACTAGCGTCCTTCACAGATACGCAGTATTTT	CASSDRLASFTDTQYF
once	.	TRBJ2-3	TRBV7-2	TGTGCCAGCAGCCGTCCGGGGCGGGGCCCCCCGGATACGCAGTATTTT	CASSRPGRGPPDTQYF
.	TRBD2	TRBJ2-3	TRBV7-3	TGTGCCAGCAGCTTAACGTCTCTAGCGGGGACAGATACGCAGTATTTT	CASSLTSLAGTDTQYF
.	.	TRBJ2-7	TRBV19	TGTGCCAGTAGTCCGAGCCCGGACCGGTTTGGGGAGCAGTACTTC	CASSPSPDRFGEQYF
.	TRBD2	TRBJ2-5	TRBV19	TGTGCCAGTAGTATCAGCGGGAGCCCGCAGGAGACCCAGTACTTC	CASSISGSPQETQYF
.	TRBD2	TRBJ2-3	TRBV3-1/TRBV3-2	TGTGCCAGCAGCCCGGGACTAGCGGGTACCGTGATCACAGATACGCAGTATTTT	CASSPGLAGTVITDTQYF
.	.	TRBJ1-4	TRBV7-9	TGTGCCAGCAGCTCCTCATCCCAAGGAAATGAAAAACTGTTTTTT	CASSSSSQGNEKLFF
.	.	TRBJ2-5	TRBV6-5	TGTGCCAGCAGTTACGATGAGACCCAGTACTTC	CASSYDETQYF
.	.	TRBJ1-2	TRBV7-2	TGTGCCAGCAGCTATGAGGAGGGTCGTGGCTACACCTTC	CASSYEEGRGYTF
.	.	TRBJ2-7	TRBV6-1	TGTGCCAGCAGTGAAGCCCCCGCCGGCGCCTACGAGCAGTACTTC	CASSEAPAGAYEQYF
once	TRBD1	TRBJ2-7	TRBV6-2/TRBV6-3	TGTGCCAGCAGTTCCCCGGGACAGGGACCCGAGCAGTACTTC	CASSSPGQGPEQYF
once	.	TRBJ1-1	TRBV5-1	TGCGCCAGCAGCTTGGGGCAGCCGAACACTGAAGCTTTCTTT	CASSLGQPNTEAFF
.	TRBD2	TRBJ2-7	TRBV29-1	TGCAGCGTTGATACCGGGACTAGCGGATACGAGCAGTACTTC	CSVDTGTSGYEQYF
.	.	TRBJ1-5	TRBV7-8	TGTGCCAGCAGCTTAGAAACGGATAGCAATCAGCCCCAGCATTTT	CASSLETDSNQPQHF
.	.	TRBJ2-1	TRBV27	TGTGCCAGCAGTCTGGGCGGACAGTACAATGAGCAGTTCTTC	CASSLGGQYNEQFF